The clone carrying this T cell receptor beta chain was recorded a few times. The data were taken from a study of regulatory T cells in long-lasting Graves disease. Through Arm-PCR of CDR3 regions and iRepertoire HTBI primers, TCR beta libraries were built. From the multiplex PCR reads, TCRdb called clonotypes with MiXCR, one entry per CDR3 protein. The sample lists about 440,000 distinct CDR3 sequences, more than 13% occurring once. The sample's time point: newly diagnosed GD, antithyroid drugs for less than 3 months. The TCR library was prepared using RNA isolated from PBMCs. CDR3 length: 15 residues. In germline, CDR1 is KGHSH, CDR2 LQKENI. The V end was cut by 9 bases, the J end by 0 bases, with 17 bases between. This same sample was also part of a study on T cells in Graves' hyperthyroidism and ophthalmopathy.

This sequence was found in a woman aged 25-40 years with Graves disease. This chain joins TRBV18 and TRBJ2-5; D gene uncertain. The starting material was peripheral blood mononuclear cells (PBMCs), obtained at new diagnosis, from a patient treated with antithyroid drugs. CDR3 bases: TGTGCCAGTCCTATTACCCCAGTGTACCAAGAGACCCAGTACTTC. Amino acids: CASPITPVYQETQYF.